This is a list of T cell receptor beta chains from one sample in a study of control samples from healthy donors and cancer patients. Sequenced by immunoSEQ multiplex PCR; TCRdb stores in-frame clones only, minus some. The table has about 82,000 clones, around 94% seen once. The sequenced material came from blood. All receptors come from a woman between 18 and 30 years old in good health. CDR3s include the opening cysteine and the closing phenylalanine or tryptophan.

CASSLVGGSTAQHF,TRBV5-1,TRBJ1-5
CASSPQGTHSYEQYF,TRBV19,TRBJ2-7
CASRDVSETQYF,TRBV19,TRBJ2-5
CSASRQGSYTEAFF,TRBV20-1,TRBJ1-1
CASSYRQGHATNEKLFF,TRBV5-6,TRBJ1-4
CASSSRAGGEKLFF,TRBV5-1,TRBJ1-4
CASSFENTEAFF,TRBV7-9,TRBJ1-1
CSATITGELFF,TRBV20-1,TRBJ2-2
CAISESRQNTGELFF,TRBV10-3,TRBJ2-2
CSASKLNGAGVGTDTQYF,TRBV20-1,TRBJ2-3
CASSLRGSGNTIYF,TRBV3-1/TRBV3-2,TRBJ1-3
CASKGQTLSPYTF,TRBV25-1,TRBJ1-2
CASSQLAANAYYEQYF,TRBV4-1,TRBJ2-7
CASSYSKRAGGSIREQFF,TRBV6-2/TRBV6-3,TRBJ2-1
CASSQVQGFSNEQFF,TRBV9,TRBJ2-1
CASSSQGSDGYTF,TRBV11-2,TRBJ1-2
CASSVGELGLGLAGYTF,TRBV9,TRBJ1-2
CASDSGSPSNEQFF,TRBV5-1,TRBJ2-1
CARTPRPGRRLPGYTF,TRBV19,TRBJ1-2
CATSDRDLGEKLFF,TRBV24-1,TRBJ1-4
CASSIEGRYAFF,TRBV19,TRBJ1-1
CASSYRRQPNYGYTF,TRBV6-2/TRBV6-3,TRBJ1-2
CASSFSQGSNEQFF,TRBV27,TRBJ2-1
CASSEFLLSRYEQYF,TRBV6-1,TRBJ2-7
CASSVEPLPSSGNTIYF,TRBV9,TRBJ1-3
CASSRTGGDNYGYTF,TRBV6-5,TRBJ1-2
CSVGEGTDTQYF,TRBV29-1,TRBJ2-3
CASSQDQEREFPPDTQYF,TRBV3-1/TRBV3-2,TRBJ2-3